These 2 T cell receptor beta chains originate from one sample sequenced in a study of CD4 T cells in relation to SARS-CoV-2 and coronaviruses. Generated by immunoSEQ multiplex PCR, the TCRdb table keeps only in-frame clones and is missing some. The sample yields 9,000 to 13,000 clones, 80% to 90% seen once. CD4+ T cells from unexposed donors were obtained before the COVID-19 pandemic (2011-2018). After roughly 9 days of culture, CD4+ T cells were isolated. These TCRs are of unknown antigen specificity. The sequenced material came from CD4+ T cells from PBMCs, cultured in vitro. The receptors come from a human donor in good health.

The CDR3 coding sequence is TGTGCCAGCAGCTTGGCTCCGACGGGAGGTAGTAGCACAGATACGCAGTATTTT. Encoded protein: CASSLAPTGGSSTDTQYF. The chain couples TRBV7-3 to TRBJ2-3, with 7 nucleotides matching TRBD2. The CDR3 spans 18 residues. V lost 3 bases, J lost 0 bases, and 12 bases stayed unmatched. Germline CDR1 is SGHTA and CDR2 is FQGTGA.

This CDR3 is CASSVYNYGYTF. Written as DNA, the CDR3 is TGTGCCAGCAGTGTGTATAACTATGGCTACACCTTC. The V call is TRBV2, the J call TRBJ1-2; no clear D. V lost 4 bases, J lost 1 base, and 4 bases lay in between. The germline V gene encodes CDR1 SNHLY and CDR2 FYNNEI. The CDR3 is 12 residues long.